This T cell receptor (beta chain) is drawn from a study of control samples from healthy donors and cancer patients. CDR1 and CDR2 from the germline V gene are MNHNS and SASEGT. The CDR3 is 18 amino acids. V dropped 0 bases and J dropped 0 bases, with 17 bases sitting between them. Clones were read by immunoSEQ multiplex PCR, and TCRdb kept only the in-frame ones, dropping some. In the table there are about 96,000 clones, just over 90% of which are singletons. The chain is built from TRBV6-1 and TRBJ2-5, with D perhaps TRBD1 or TRBD2 (5 bases each). The sequence came from a man aged 18 to 29 in good health. The sample comprised blood. The CDR3 DNA reads as TGTGCCAGCAGTGAAGCGCGGGTTGGACAACCGTACCAAGAGACCCAGTACTTC. This translates into CASSEARVGQPYQETQYF.